This TCR beta chain was identified in a study of glioma-infiltrating T cells (TCRdb year 2016). The study in broad terms: Low-grade gliomas were WHO grade II oligodendrogliomas or astrocytomas, and glioblastomas were WHO grade IV tumors sampled at initial rather than recurrent diagnosis. To gauge divergence between tissue and blood T-cell populations, every tissue-infiltrating repertoire was compared against the peripheral blood repertoire from the same patient. Dexamethasone was administered to glioma patients for six or fewer days before surgery. Sequencing coverage of 4.5- to 10-fold of 750,000 to 1,000,000 peripheral T cells was targeted for blood libraries. Three low-grade glioma patients, 7 or 8 primary glioblastoma patients and three non-glioma patients contributing non-neoplastic brain tissue were included in the paired cohort. TCR alpha- and beta-chain repertoires were sequenced from glioma tissue, non-neoplastic brain tissue and matched peripheral blood mononuclear cells.

The iRepertoire nested amplicon-rescue multiplex PCR (arm-PCR) platform was used to amplify TCR alpha and beta CDR3 regions from RNA. The input for one-step reverse transcription and amplification was about 85-400 ng of tissue mRNA or PBMC total RNA. Following bead purification, Illumina adapters were added by a secondary multiplex PCR, and libraries between 200 and 400 bp were gel-purified. Libraries carried internal 6-nucleotide barcodes used for demultiplexing. The libraries were sequenced on an Illumina MiSeq using 2x220 or 2x250 nucleotide paired-end reads. The authors processed their data as follows. Paired reads were merged using FLASH 1.2.11 and aligned with BWA-MEM to the GRCh37 human genome, and TRA and TRB reads were then extracted. An IMGT-derived reference of cassette sequences and CDR3 motifs, with pseudogenes included, was used for V and J assignment. Three-frame translation of reads was performed, and productive CDR3s were defined as those with a C...FGXG motif and no stop codons. Unique combinations of V-J cassette pair and CDR3 amino acid sequence were defined as clonotypes. Reads were filtered by Hamming distance, thresholded by each sample's sequence error rate in mapped regions. The public reads were reprocessed in TCRdb via fastp at Q25 and MiXCR, keeping in-frame beta chains. Each CDR3 protein appears once, grouped with its most common genes and DNA. TCRdb, rather than the study authors, made the V and J calls. The table for this sample lists about 400,000 distinct CDR3 sequences; 41% of them were counted only once. The ten largest clonotypes hold around 11% of the sample.

Immediately after resection, surgical brain or tumor specimens were cryofrozen in liquid nitrogen, and peripheral blood cells were collected at the same time. This clonotype has more than one count but fewer than ten. No antigen is known for it. One base away there is no much larger clone; base qualities are not given. Overall study results and their limits: VJ-independent divergence between tissue and blood was found to be below expectation in non-neoplastic patients but above expectation in all gliomas, particularly low-grade gliomas. Small numbers underpinned the group comparisons: roughly 8 glioblastoma patients, three low-grade glioma patients and three non-neoplastic patients. Very few CDR3 sequences were shared between tissue and blood, attributed to high CDR3 diversity and limited sampling. Patients with low tissue-blood divergence were marked by a signature set of shared blood CDR3 motifs, and this signature set was depleted in highly divergent patients.

Clipping removes 8 bases from V and 3 bases from J, with 11 as the unmatched junction base count. Per the germline V gene, MDHEN is the CDR1 and SYDVKM is the CDR2. The CDR3 contains 15 residues, cysteine and phenylalanine counted. The CDR3 DNA has 45 bases and is translated from base 1. The sequence was obtained from a human donor with low-grade glioma or glioblastoma, undergoing nonglioma brain surgery, or in good health (not recorded which). Material for sequencing was glioma tissue, nonneoplastic brain tissue, or PBMCs (not recorded which). This sequence uses TRBV28 and TRBJ2-7; TRBD2 aligns with 9 central bases. Here is the DNA: TGTGCCAGCCGATCAGAGACTAGCGGTGACTACGAGCAGTACTTC. Its coded protein is CASRSETSGDYEQYF.